This TCR beta chain was captured in a study of T cell clones after liver transplantation. Study results and limitations: Post-transplant time points were not standardized, so conclusions are preliminary.

Sequencing was performed with immunoSEQ multiplex PCR; in TCRdb, only in-frame clones are kept and a portion is missing. The sample lists approximately 100,000 clones, roughly four fifths seen once, with approximately 2.8% in the top ten. Germline-derived CDR1 and CDR2 are WNHNN and SYGVQD (reference sequence). The CDR3 extends over 13 amino acids. The V and J ends lost 2 bases and 5 bases, in that order; junction bases with no gene match: 3. Concerning this clone: Its antigen is unidentified.

The sequencing used CD4+ T cells from blood, collected approximately 45 months after liver transplant. This sequence originates from a human patient who received a liver transplant. Some T cells may possibly be graft donor cells. V usage is TRBV10-1 and J usage is TRBJ2-7; 7 nucleotides agree with TRBD2. In nucleotides, the CDR3 is TGCGCCAGCAGTGAGGGCGGGAGAGACGAGCAGTACTTC. Translating it yields CASSEGGRDEQYF.